The TCR beta chain under discussion was sequenced for a study of T cells in Graves' hyperthyroidism and ophthalmopathy (dated by TCRdb to between 2018 and 2021). In terms of the full investigation: Peripheral blood samples were taken at the time of initial diagnosis, prior to any treatment. Thyroid tissue and blood T-cell repertoires from about 6 Graves' hyperthyroidism patients were also compared in the study. Following sampling, methimazole starting at 30 mg daily was given to hyperthyroidism patients, and high-dose intravenous methylprednisolone was given to ophthalmopathy patients. To identify distinguishing TCR V-J signatures, a discovery cohort of about a hundred patients was used, comprising 43 with Graves' ophthalmopathy and 57 with stable Graves' hyperthyroidism. According to the paper, TCR Vbeta CDR3 sequencing was carried out on around 140 peripheral blood samples, which came from some 41 ophthalmopathy, approximately 72 hyperthyroidism and roughly 17 progressor patients. For training and testing, the roughly 93 patients in the discovery cohort were randomly divided in a 7:3 ratio. Prospective prediction of ophthalmopathy was tested in an independent validation cohort consisting of 18 hyperthyroidism patients and 15 or so patients who later progressed to ophthalmopathy.

Results the study describes overall, beyond this receptor: Sample size was not statistically predetermined, and investigators were not blinded to group allocation. Most expanded thyroid clonotypes (frequency above 0.001) were also found in blood, which suggests that blood repertoires may mirror thyroid immune responses. In cross-validation, a model built on a 13 V-J signature told ophthalmopathy apart from stable hyperthyroidism with approximately 90% sensitivity and about 81% specificity, and in testing the same model reached 80%/75%. In validation, progression to ophthalmopathy was predicted by the model with around 70% sensitivity and 72% to 85% specificity, a median of roughly six months before onset.

The germline V gene gives CDR1 as MNHNS and CDR2 as SASEGT. Taken from cysteine to phenylalanine, the CDR3 has 14 residues. Only CDR3 DNA is held: 42 bases, read in frame from base 1. Between the V and J ends, shortened by 2 bases and 4 bases respectively, the junction contains 11 bases. The TCR beta CDR3 regions were amplified from the RNA transcripts. The TCR CDR3 was subjected to a first round of RT-PCR using the HTBI primer set and the Qiagen OneStep RT-PCR kit. Libraries were constructed in a second round of multiplex PCR, after which size selection and purification were performed. Sequencing of the libraries was done on an Illumina HiSeq2000 using paired-end 100 bp reads. In the paper's pipeline: SOAPnuke was used to process the raw data, with reads discarded if the reads contained adapters or uncalled bases, had a mean Phred below 15, or lacked an exact constant-primer or identifier match. High-quality paired reads were merged using COPE v1.2.5, and each unique nucleotide sequence was defined as a clonotype. MiTCR v1.1 was used to align clonotypes to the IMGT TRBV, TRBD and TRBJ reference segments. Analysis was restricted to V-J combinations with a frequency above 0.0001, which covered 98% to 99.2% of repertoires. A TCS score was defined as the ratio of F50 (clonal expansion) to E x V (chaos), with BLOSUM62-based TCRdist applied between CDR3 peptides within each V-J. Welch's t-statistics and random forest reduced 450 to 600 V-J features to 10 to 15, which were used in a naive Bayes classifier (R e1071). The public sequencing data were trimmed at Q25 with fastp and processed into clonotypes with MiXCR by TCRdb, which kept only in-frame beta chains. Every entry covers one CDR3 protein and lists the most common genes and DNA from its rows. The V and J calls, along with clone size, are taken from TCRdb and not from the paper's own processing. Counted in this sample were more than 550,000 distinct CDR3 sequences; approximately 19% of them appeared once. Of the sample, over 15% is held by the ten largest clones.

In the case of this clonotype: No cognate antigen has been identified for it. Qualities for individual bases were not recorded, and no much larger clone is one base off.

The hyperthyroidism patients were between 18 and 65 years old and newly diagnosed, with a disease duration of less than 2 months. Any patient with an uncontrolled infection, another autoimmune disease, pregnancy or lactation was excluded. Clinical symptoms, serum thyroxine and TRAb, thyroid ultrasound, and orbital computed tomography formed the basis for the diagnoses. For progressor patients, blood was drawn at the first diagnosis of hyperthyroidism, before any ophthalmopathy symptoms had appeared. Ficoll-Paque density gradient centrifugation was used to isolate PBMCs from under 11 ml of fresh peripheral blood. Patients classed as progressors first received a Graves' hyperthyroidism diagnosis and then went on to develop ophthalmopathy during follow-up. Trizol reagent was used to extract total RNA, and RNA quality was then checked on an Agilent 2100 Bioanalyzer.

The source material was blood. This TCR came from a woman aged 45-65 years with Graves' hyperthyroidism that later progressed to Graves' ophthalmopathy. This receptor chain uses TRBV6-1 and TRBJ1-1; TRBD1 is a possible D gene, resting on 5 matching bases. The DNA sequence is as follows: TGTGCCAGCAGTGAATTCAGGGCGGGCACTGAAGCTTTCTTT. This sequence encodes CASSEFRAGTEAFF.